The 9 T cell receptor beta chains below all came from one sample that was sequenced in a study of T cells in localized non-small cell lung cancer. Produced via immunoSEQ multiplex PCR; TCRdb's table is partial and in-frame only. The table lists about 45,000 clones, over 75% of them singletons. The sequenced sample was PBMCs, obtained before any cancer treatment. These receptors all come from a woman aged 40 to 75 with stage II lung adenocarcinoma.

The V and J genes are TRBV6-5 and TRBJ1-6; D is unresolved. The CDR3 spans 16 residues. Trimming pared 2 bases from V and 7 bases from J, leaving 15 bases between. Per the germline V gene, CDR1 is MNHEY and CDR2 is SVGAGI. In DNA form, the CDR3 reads TGTGCCAGCAGTTACAGGTGGGAGACGGGAAATTCACCCCTCCACTTT. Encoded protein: CASSYRWETGNSPLHF.

The CDR3 region has the DNA TGCGCCAGCAGCCCTCCAGGAGGAGAGACCCAGTACTTC. Translated, it gives CASSPPGGETQYF. The chain links TRBV5-1 to TRBJ2-5; weak D call: TRBD2 (5 bases). CDR1 SGHRS and CDR2 YFSETQ come from the germline V gene. V gave up 4 bases and J gave up 4 bases, with 11 bases separating them. The length of the CDR3 is 13 residues.

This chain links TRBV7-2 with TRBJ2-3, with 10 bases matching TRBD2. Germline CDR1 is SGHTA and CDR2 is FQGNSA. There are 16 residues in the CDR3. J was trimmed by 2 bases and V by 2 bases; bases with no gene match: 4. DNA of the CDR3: TGTGCCAGCAGCTTACTAGCGGGGGCGAACACAGATACGCAGTATTTT. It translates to CASSLLAGANTDTQYF.

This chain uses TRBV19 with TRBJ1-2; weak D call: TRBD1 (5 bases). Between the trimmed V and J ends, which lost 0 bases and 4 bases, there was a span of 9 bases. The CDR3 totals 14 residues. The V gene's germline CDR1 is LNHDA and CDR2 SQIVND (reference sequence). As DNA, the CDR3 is TGTGCCAGTAGTATAGATTCGACAGTCTATGGCTACACCTTC. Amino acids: CASSIDSTVYGYTF.

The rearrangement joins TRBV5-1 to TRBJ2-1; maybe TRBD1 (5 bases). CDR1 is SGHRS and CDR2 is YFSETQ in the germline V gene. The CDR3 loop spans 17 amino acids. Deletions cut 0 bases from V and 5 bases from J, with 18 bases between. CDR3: CASSLEGGHQINNEQFF. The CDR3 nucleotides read TGCGCCAGCAGCTTGGAGGGTGGACACCAGATAAACAATGAGCAGTTCTTC.

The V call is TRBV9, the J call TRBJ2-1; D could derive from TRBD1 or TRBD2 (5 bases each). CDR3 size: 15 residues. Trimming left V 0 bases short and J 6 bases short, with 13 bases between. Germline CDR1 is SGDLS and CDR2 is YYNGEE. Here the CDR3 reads CASSVAGAFPNEQFF. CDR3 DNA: TGTGCCAGCAGCGTAGCCGGGGCCTTCCCCAATGAGCAGTTCTTC. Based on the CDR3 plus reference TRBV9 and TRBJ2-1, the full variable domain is DSGVTQTPKHLITATGQRVTLRCSPRSGDLSVYWYQQSLDQGLQFLIQYYNGEERAKGNILERFSAQQFPDLHSELNLSSLELGDSALYFCASSVAGAFPNEQFFGPGTRLTVL.

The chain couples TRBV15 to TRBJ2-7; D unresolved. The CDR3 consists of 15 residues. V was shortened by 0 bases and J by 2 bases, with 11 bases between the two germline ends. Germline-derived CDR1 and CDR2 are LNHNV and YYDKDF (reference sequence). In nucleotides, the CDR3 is TGTGCCACCAGCAGAGATCCGAGCAGTCCCTACGAGCAGTACTTC. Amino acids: CATSRDPSSPYEQYF.

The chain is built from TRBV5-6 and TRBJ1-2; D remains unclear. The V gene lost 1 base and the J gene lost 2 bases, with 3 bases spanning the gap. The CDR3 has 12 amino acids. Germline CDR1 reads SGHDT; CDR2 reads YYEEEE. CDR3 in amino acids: CASSLQNYGYTF. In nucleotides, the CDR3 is TGTGCCAGCAGCTTGCAGAACTATGGCTACACCTTC.

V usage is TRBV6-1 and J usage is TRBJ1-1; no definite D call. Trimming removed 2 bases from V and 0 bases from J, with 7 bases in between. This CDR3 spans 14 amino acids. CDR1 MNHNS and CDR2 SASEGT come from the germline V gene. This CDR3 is CASSESFMNTEAFF. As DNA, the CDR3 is TGTGCCAGCAGTGAAAGTTTCATGAACACTGAAGCTTTCTTT.